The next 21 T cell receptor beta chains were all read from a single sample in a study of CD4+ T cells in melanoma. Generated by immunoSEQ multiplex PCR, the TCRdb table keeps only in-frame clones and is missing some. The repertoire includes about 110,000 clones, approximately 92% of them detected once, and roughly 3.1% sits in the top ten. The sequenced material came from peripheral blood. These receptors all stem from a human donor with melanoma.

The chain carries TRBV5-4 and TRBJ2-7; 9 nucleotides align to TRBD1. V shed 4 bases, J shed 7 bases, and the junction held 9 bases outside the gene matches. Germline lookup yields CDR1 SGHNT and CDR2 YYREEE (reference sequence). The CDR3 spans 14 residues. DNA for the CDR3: TGTGCCAGCAGCACCCGGGACAGGGTTTTGGAGCAGTACTTC. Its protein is CASSTRDRVLEQYF.

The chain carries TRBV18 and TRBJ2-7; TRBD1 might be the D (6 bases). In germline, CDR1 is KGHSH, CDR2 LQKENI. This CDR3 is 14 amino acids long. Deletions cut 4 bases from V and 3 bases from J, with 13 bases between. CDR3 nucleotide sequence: TGTGCCAGCTCACTTGCCGGACAGATCTACGAGCAGTACTTC. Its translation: CASSLAGQIYEQYF.

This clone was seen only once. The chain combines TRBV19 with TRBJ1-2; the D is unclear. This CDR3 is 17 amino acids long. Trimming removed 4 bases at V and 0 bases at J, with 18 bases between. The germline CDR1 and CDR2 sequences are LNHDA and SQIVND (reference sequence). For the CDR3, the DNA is TGTGCCAGTAGTACTTCCAGATTAACCGGTTCTAACTATGGCTACACCTTC. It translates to CASSTSRLTGSNYGYTF.

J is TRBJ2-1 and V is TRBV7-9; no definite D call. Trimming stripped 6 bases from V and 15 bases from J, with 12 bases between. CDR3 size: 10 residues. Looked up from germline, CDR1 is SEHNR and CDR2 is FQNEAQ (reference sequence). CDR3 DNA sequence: TGTGCCAGCAGTCCGGACGCGACGTTCTTC. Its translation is CASSPDATFF.

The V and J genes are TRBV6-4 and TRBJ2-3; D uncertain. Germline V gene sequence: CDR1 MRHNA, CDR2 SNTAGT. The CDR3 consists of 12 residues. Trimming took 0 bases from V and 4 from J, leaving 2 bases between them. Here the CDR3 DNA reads TGTGCCAGCAGTGACTCCGCAGATACGCAGTATTTT. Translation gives CASSDSADTQYF.

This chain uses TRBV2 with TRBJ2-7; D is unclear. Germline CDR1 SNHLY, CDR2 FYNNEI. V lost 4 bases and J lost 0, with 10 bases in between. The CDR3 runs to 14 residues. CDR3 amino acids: CASSAGSFSYEQYF. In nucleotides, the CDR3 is TGTGCCAGCAGTGCCGGGTCCTTCTCCTACGAGCAGTACTTC.

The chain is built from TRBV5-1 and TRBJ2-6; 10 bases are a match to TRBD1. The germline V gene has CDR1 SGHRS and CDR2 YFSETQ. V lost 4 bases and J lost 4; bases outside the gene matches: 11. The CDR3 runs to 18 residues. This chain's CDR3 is CASSVPRTGGLGANVLTF. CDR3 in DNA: TGCGCCAGCAGCGTACCCAGGACAGGGGGTCTGGGGGCCAACGTCCTGACTTTC.

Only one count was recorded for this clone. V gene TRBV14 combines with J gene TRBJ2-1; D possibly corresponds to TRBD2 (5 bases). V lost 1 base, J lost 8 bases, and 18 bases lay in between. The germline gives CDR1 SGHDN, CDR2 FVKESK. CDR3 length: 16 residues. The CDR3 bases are TGTGCCAGCAGCCAAGCTACGGGATCTCTTTTCGATGAGCAGTTCTTC. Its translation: CASSQATGSLFDEQFF.

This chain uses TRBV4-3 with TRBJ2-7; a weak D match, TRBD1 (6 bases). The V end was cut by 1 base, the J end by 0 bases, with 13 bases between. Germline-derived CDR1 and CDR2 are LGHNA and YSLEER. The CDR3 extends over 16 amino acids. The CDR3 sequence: CASSQGTVKSSYEQYF. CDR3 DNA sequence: TGCGCCAGCAGCCAAGGGACAGTAAAAAGCTCCTACGAGCAGTACTTC.

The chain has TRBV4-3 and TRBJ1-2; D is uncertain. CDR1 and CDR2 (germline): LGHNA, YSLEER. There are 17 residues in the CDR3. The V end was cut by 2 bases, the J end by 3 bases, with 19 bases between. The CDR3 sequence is CASSQTYPGDLYYGYTF. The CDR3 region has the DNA TGCGCCAGCAGCCAAACTTACCCCGGGGATCTATACTATGGCTACACCTTC.

For the CDR3, the DNA is TGTGCCATCAGTGGTCCAGCGGCTAGCGCCCGCACAGATACGCAGTATTTT. It specifies CAISGPAASARTDTQYF. This chain links TRBV10-3 with TRBJ2-3; a possible D gene is TRBD2 (6 bases). CDR3 size: 17 residues. The V end lost 4 bases, the J end lost 1 base, and 18 bases lay between the germline ends. The germline V gene encodes CDR1 ENHRY and CDR2 SYGVKD.

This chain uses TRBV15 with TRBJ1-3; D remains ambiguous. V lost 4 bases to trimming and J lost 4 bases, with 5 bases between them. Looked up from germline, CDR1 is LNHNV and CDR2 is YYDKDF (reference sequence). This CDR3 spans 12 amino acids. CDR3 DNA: TGTGCCACCAGCATACAGGGAAACACCATATATTTT. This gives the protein CATSIQGNTIYF.

CDR3 protein: CASSIDHLQETQYF. CDR3 nucleotides: TGTGCCAGTAGTATAGACCATCTCCAAGAGACCCAGTACTTC. This sequence joins TRBV19 and TRBJ2-5; D is unclear. V was clipped by 0 bases and J by 1 base, with 6 bases between them. The germline gives CDR1 LNHDA, CDR2 SQIVND (reference sequence). The CDR3 is 14 residues long.

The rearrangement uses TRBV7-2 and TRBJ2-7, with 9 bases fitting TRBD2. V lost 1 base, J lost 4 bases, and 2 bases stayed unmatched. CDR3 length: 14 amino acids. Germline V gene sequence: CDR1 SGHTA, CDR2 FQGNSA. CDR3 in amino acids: CASSLGTSVYEQYF. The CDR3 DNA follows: TGTGCCAGCAGCTTAGGGACTAGCGTTTACGAGCAGTACTTC.

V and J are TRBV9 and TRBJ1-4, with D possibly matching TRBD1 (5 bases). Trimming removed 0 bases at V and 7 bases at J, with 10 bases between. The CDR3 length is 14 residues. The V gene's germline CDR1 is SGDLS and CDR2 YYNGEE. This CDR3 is CASSVEGVREKLFF. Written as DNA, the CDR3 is TGTGCCAGCAGCGTAGAAGGGGTTCGTGAAAAACTGTTTTTT.

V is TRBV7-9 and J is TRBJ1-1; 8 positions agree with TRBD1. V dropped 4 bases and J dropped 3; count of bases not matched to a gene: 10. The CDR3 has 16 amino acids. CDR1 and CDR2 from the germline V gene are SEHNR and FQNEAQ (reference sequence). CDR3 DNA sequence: TGTGCCAGCAGCTCAGGACAGGGAGGCACCTACACTGAAGCTTTCTTT. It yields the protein CASSSGQGGTYTEAFF.

The CDR3 nucleotides are TGTGCCAGCAGCCCGACGGGTGTAATCACCGGGGAGCTGTTTTTT. This codes for CASSPTGVITGELFF. V usage is TRBV7-7 and J usage is TRBJ2-2; D gene uncertain. Germline CDR1 is SSHAT and CDR2 is FNYEAQ (reference sequence). The V gene lost 5 bases and the J gene lost 4 bases, with 14 bases spanning the gap. The CDR3 covers 15 residues.

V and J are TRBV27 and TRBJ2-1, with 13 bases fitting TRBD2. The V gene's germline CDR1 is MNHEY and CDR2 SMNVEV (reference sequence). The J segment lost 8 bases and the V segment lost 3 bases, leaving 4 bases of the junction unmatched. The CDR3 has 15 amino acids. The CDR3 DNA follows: TGTGCCAGCAGTTTGGGACTAGCGGGATTTGATGAGCAGTTCTTC. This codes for CASSLGLAGFDEQFF.

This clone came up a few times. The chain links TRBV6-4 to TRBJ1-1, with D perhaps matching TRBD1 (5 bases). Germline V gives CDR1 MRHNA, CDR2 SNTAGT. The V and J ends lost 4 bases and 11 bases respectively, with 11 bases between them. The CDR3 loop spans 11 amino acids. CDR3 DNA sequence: TGTGCCAGCAGTGGAGGACATCGGGCTTTCTTT. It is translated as CASSGGHRAFF.

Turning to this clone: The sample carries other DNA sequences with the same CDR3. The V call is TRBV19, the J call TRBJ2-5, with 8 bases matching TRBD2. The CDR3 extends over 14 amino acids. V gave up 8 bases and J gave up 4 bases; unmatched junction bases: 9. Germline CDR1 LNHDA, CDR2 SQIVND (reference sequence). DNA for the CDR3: TGTGCCAGTTCCGGGGGGGCAGGGAGAGAGACCCAGTACTTC. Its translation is CASSGGAGRETQYF.

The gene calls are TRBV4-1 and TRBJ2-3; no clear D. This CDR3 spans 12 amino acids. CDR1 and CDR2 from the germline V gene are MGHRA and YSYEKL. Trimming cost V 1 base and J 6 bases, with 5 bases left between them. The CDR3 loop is CASSQGFDTQYF. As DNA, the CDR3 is TGCGCCAGCAGCCAAGGCTTTGATACGCAGTATTTT.